This T cell receptor beta chain was retrieved from a study of CD8+CD57+ T cells in acquired aplastic anemia. Study summary: When averaged, DNA from sorted CD4+ and CD8+ cells came to 3.2 ug. For CD4+ cells, healthy donors had an average of approximately 9.8 million reads.

Template material for TCR beta VDJ and CDR3 profiling consisted of genomic DNA. TCRdb analysed the reads with MiXCR anew, one entry per CDR3 protein. The sample carries 40,000 or so distinct CDR3 sequences, roughly 77% recorded once. Sample: sorted CD4+, CD8+, or CD8+CD57+ T cells (not recorded which) from PBMCs. The origin of this receptor is a human donor in good health, serving as a control.

CDR3 sequence: CASSPWTSGTDTQYF. DNA of the CDR3: TGCGCCAGCAGCCCCTGGACTAGCGGCACAGATACGCAGTATTTT. J is TRBJ2-3 and V is TRBV5-1, with 9 bases fitting TRBD2. Looked up from germline, CDR1 is SGHRS and CDR2 is YFSETQ. The CDR3 runs 15 residues. V dropped 4 bases and J dropped 1; count of bases not matched to a gene: 4.